The clone carrying this TCR beta chain was seen once. This sample stems from a study of blood T cell repertoires in COVID-19. Overall study context: Material from acute and convalescent COVID-19 was sourced from the United States, Italy and Spain.

The CDR3 covers 13 residues. The V end was cut by 4 bases, the J end by 1 base, with 7 bases between. Germline assignment: CDR1 SNHLY and CDR2 FYNNEI. Per the original methods: Amplification with reference gene primers provided the estimates of nucleated cell counts. TCRdb's copy holds only in-frame clones and misses some; the assay was immunoSEQ multiplex PCR. V and J calls and clone size are given by that table; D and trimming were obtained from the DNA. This sample yields nearly 250,000 clones, of which 85% to 90% are seen a single time; over 0.75% belongs to the top ten. Participants had their cohort set by participant-reported clinical history.

The specimen was PBMCs or T cells enriched from blood (not recorded which). The chain uses TRBV2 and TRBJ1-1; D might be TRBD1 (5 bases). The TCR comes from a man aged 45-65 years who had been exposed to COVID-19. The CDR3 sequence: CASSGTTNTEAFF. The CDR3, as DNA: TGTGCCAGCAGTGGGACAACGAACACTGAAGCTTTCTTT.